This T cell receptor beta chain derives from a study of control samples from healthy donors and cancer patients. The data were produced by immunoSEQ multiplex PCR, yet TCRdb's version contains in-frame clones alone and is incomplete. The sample records around 94,000 clones, 90% being singletons. V shed 3 bases and J shed 7 bases, with 19 bases lying between them. Germline V gene data show CDR1 as LGHNT and CDR2 as FRNRAP. The CDR3 consists of 16 residues. The chain joins TRBV12-5 to TRBJ2-1, with D possibly TRBD2 on 7 matching bases. The clonotype originates from a woman aged 18-29 years in good health. Sequences were obtained from blood. The CDR3 reads CASGLWGGASGNEQFF. Written as DNA, the CDR3 is TGTGCTAGTGGTTTATGGGGGGGGGCCTCTGGGAATGAGCAGTTCTTC.